The 26 T cell receptor beta chains reported below all come from one sample, sequenced in a study of early T cells in non-severe SARS-CoV-2 infection. A single record per CDR3 protein comes from TCRdb applying MiXCR to the 5' RACE reads. The table includes about 64,000 distinct CDR3 sequences, 13% detected once. What was sequenced was whole blood. The receptor source for this set is an adult who was a healthcare worker with PCR-confirmed SARS-CoV-2 infection or an uninfected control (not recorded which).

This clonotype was detected many times. The chain recombines TRBV19 with TRBJ1-2; D unclear. Germline CDR1 and CDR2: LNHDA and SQIVND (reference sequence). V was cut by 3 bases and J by 1 base, with 9 bases left in between. This CDR3 has 14 residues. CDR3: CASSITGINYGYTF. DNA for the CDR3: TGTGCCAGTAGTATTACGGGAATTAACTATGGCTACACCTTC.

The chain joins TRBV19 to TRBJ1-4; D is uncertain. Germline values: CDR1 LNHDA, CDR2 SQIVND (reference sequence). The CDR3 is 17 residues long. V shed 5 bases and J shed 0 bases, with 16 bases lying between them. CDR3 residues: CASSGDPTVATNEKLFF. The CDR3 nucleotides read TGTGCCAGTAGTGGAGATCCAACGGTTGCAACTAATGAAAAACTGTTTTTT.

This clonotype showed up just a few times. The genes are TRBV9 and TRBJ1-2; D may be TRBD1 (5 bases). The germline V gene has CDR1 SGDLS and CDR2 YYNGEE. CDR3 length: 13 residues. V lost 4 bases and J lost 6, with 13 bases in between. The DNA for the CDR3 is TGTGCCAGCAGCCCCACAAGGGGTCATGGCTACACCTTC. Residues: CASSPTRGHGYTF.

The sample holds many counts of this clonotype. The chain carries TRBV6-6 and TRBJ1-1; D gene uncertain. The V end was cut by 7 bases, the J end by 0 bases, with 9 bases between. CDR1 is MNHNY and CDR2 is SVGAGI in the germline V gene (reference sequence). The CDR3 extends over 13 amino acids. In DNA form, the CDR3 reads TGTGCCAGCATCTACGGGGTGAACACTGAAGCTTTCTTT. Protein: CASIYGVNTEAFF.

J is TRBJ1-1 and V is TRBV28; D call uncertain. The CDR3 is made up of 16 amino acids. V was pared by 5 bases and J by 2 bases, with 18 bases between. Germline CDR1 is MDHEN and CDR2 is SYDVKM. CDR3 sequence reads: CASSTILVGINTEAFF. The CDR3 DNA reads TGTGCCAGCAGTACCATCCTCGTAGGGATTAACACTGAAGCTTTCTTT.

The CDR3 loop is CSVVYRWEGSTEAFF. DNA of the CDR3: TGCAGCGTTGTCTACCGATGGGAGGGTAGCACTGAAGCTTTCTTT. V and J are TRBV29-1 and TRBJ1-1; D gene uncertain. Germline lookup yields CDR1 SQVTM and CDR2 ANQGSEA. The CDR3 extends over 15 amino acids. V lost 4 bases and J lost 4, with 19 bases in between.

In this sample, this clonotype turned up many times. The chain combines TRBV18 with TRBJ2-6, with no clear D. Germline CDR1 is KGHSH and CDR2 is LQKENI. V was shortened by 0 bases and J by 1 base, with 4 bases between the two germline ends. The CDR3 contains 15 residues. CDR3 coding DNA: TGTGCCAGCTCACCACCGGGGTCTGGGGCCAACGTCCTGACTTTC. Amino acid sequence: CASSPPGSGANVLTF.

This clonotype was seen a few times. The chain recombines TRBV20-1 with TRBJ2-4; TRBD1 agrees at 7 bases. The CDR3 sequence is 13 residues long. Germline V lookup: CDR1 DFQATT, CDR2 SNEGSKA (reference sequence). V gave up 5 bases and J gave up 6 bases; unmatched junction bases: 7. CDR3 DNA: TGCAGTGCTCCCTCGGACAGGCGAAACATTCAGTACTTC. Residues: CSAPSDRRNIQYF.

The V and J genes are TRBV25-1 and TRBJ1-2; 7 bases align to TRBD1. CDR1 and CDR2 from the germline V gene are MGHDK and SYGVNS. This CDR3 is 14 amino acids long. The ends lost 6 bases at V and 4 bases at J; junction bases unmatched: 8. For the CDR3, the DNA is TGTGCCAGCAGCCGAGGGGGCGCGGGCTATGGCTACACCTTC. Its protein is CASSRGGAGYGYTF.

This clonotype turned up a few times. The rearrangement joins TRBV27 to TRBJ2-3; 9 nucleotides align to TRBD1. The CDR3 runs to 16 residues. From germline, CDR1 is MNHEY and CDR2 SMNVEV (reference sequence). After removal of 0 bases from V and 1 base from J, the junction contained 2 bases not matched to a gene. This CDR3 reads CASSLSGTGRTDTQYF. The DNA for the CDR3 is TGTGCCAGCAGTTTATCTGGGACAGGGCGCACAGATACGCAGTATTTT.

This sequence joins TRBV6-5 and TRBJ2-2; the D gene is possibly TRBD1 (5 bases). V dropped 0 bases and J dropped 4 bases, with 15 bases sitting between them. The CDR3 consists of 17 residues. The germline CDR1 and CDR2 sequences are MNHEY and SVGAGI. CDR3 DNA sequence: TGTGCCAGCAGTTACTCGTCAGGGCAGGCCGGCACCGGGGAGCTGTTTTTT. Its protein is CASSYSSGQAGTGELFF.

This rearrangement joins TRBV29-1 to TRBJ1-3; 8 bases line up with TRBD1. The CDR3 spans 14 residues. Germline V gene data show CDR1 as SQVTM and CDR2 as ANQGSEA. V lost 6 bases to trimming and J lost 3 bases; unmatched junction nucleotides: 7. The DNA for the CDR3 is TGCAGCGTGGGAGACAGGGGTTTTGGAAACACCATATATTTT. It specifies CSVGDRGFGNTIYF.

This clonotype was found many times. The chain couples TRBV4-2 to TRBJ1-5, with D perhaps matching TRBD1 (6 bases). CDR1 is LGHNA, CDR2 YNFKEQ, per germline. The CDR3 is 15 residues long. Deletions cut 0 bases from V and 9 bases from J, with 15 bases between. The DNA for the CDR3 is TGTGCCAGCAGCCAAGAGGGGGGGGCTCCTTTGCCCCAGCATTTT. This sequence encodes CASSQEGGAPLPQHF.

J is TRBJ1-2 and V is TRBV2; TRBD1 is a possible D gene (6 bases). Germline CDR1 reads SNHLY; CDR2 reads FYNNEI. V lost 8 bases and J lost 3, with 16 bases in between. This CDR3 is 14 amino acids long. This CDR3 is CASPERGRYYGYTF. Written as DNA, the CDR3 is TGTGCCAGCCCCGAGCGGGGGCGGTACTATGGCTACACCTTC. The full variable domain, with the rest looked up from reference TRBV2 and TRBJ1-2, is EPEVTQTPSHQVTQMGQEVILRCVPISNHLYFYWYRQILGQKVEFLVSFYNNEISEKSEIFDDQFSVERPDGSNFTLKIRSTKLEDSAMYFCASPERGRYYGYTFGSGTRLTVV.

The genes are TRBV7-9 and TRBJ2-7, with D perhaps matching TRBD2 (5 bases). Germline assignment: CDR1 SEHNR and CDR2 FQNEAQ (reference sequence). The V and J ends lost 3 bases and 4 bases respectively, with 7 bases between them. This CDR3 comprises 12 residues. The CDR3 spells CASSFEGYEQYF. The CDR3 DNA follows: TGTGCCAGCAGCTTTGAGGGATACGAGCAGTACTTC.

The chain uses TRBV2 and TRBJ1-5; D uncertain. The V gene's germline CDR1 is SNHLY and CDR2 FYNNEI. The CDR3 spans 13 residues. Trimming shortened V by 8 bases and J by 0 bases, and 8 bases separated the two germline ends. The CDR3 sequence: CASLRDSNQPQHF. The DNA for the CDR3 is TGTGCCAGCTTAAGGGATAGCAATCAGCCCCAGCATTTT.

This clonotype was seen a single time. V and J are TRBV13 and TRBJ2-3, with D perhaps assigned TRBD1 or TRBD2 (6 bases each). This CDR3 has 16 residues. Trimming removed 2 bases from V and 4 bases from J, with 16 bases in between. The germline V gene encodes CDR1 PRHDT and CDR2 FYEKMQ (reference sequence). The CDR3 loop reads CASSLSRRGESDTQYF. CDR3 bases: TGTGCCAGCAGCTTATCCCGGAGGGGGGAGTCAGATACGCAGTATTTT.

The rearrangement joins TRBV6-5 to TRBJ1-2, with 7 bases lining up with TRBD1. With V trimmed by 2 bases and J by 0 bases, 3 bases remained unmatched. The CDR3 covers 15 residues. Germline CDR1 reads MNHEY; CDR2 reads SVGAGI. DNA for the CDR3: TGTGCCAGCAGTTACGCGGGACAGACTAACTATGGCTACACCTTC. Protein: CASSYAGQTNYGYTF.

In its sample, this clonotype was seen many times. This chain connects TRBV19 to TRBJ2-5; 10 positions match TRBD1. This CDR3 comprises 15 residues. CDR1 is LNHDA, CDR2 SQIVND, per germline (reference sequence). The V gene end was trimmed by 4 bases and the J gene end by 1 base; junction bases not matched to a gene: 3. CDR3 sequence: CASSRDRGLQETQYF. The CDR3 DNA is TGTGCCAGTAGTAGGGACAGGGGCCTCCAAGAGACCCAGTACTTC.

This clonotype was seen a handful of times. The V call is TRBV11-2, the J call TRBJ2-3; a weak D match, TRBD2 (5 bases). V was cut by 5 bases and J by 1 base, with 13 bases left in between. Germline CDR1 reads SGHAT; CDR2 reads FQNNGV. The CDR3 is 15 amino acids. CDR3 in DNA: TGTGCCAGCAGCCTCGGACTGGAAGGCACAGATACGCAGTATTTT. Amino acid sequence: CASSLGLEGTDTQYF.

The chain recombines TRBV7-2 with TRBJ2-3; 8 positions match TRBD1. The CDR3 loop spans 14 amino acids. V trimming: 4 bases; J trimming: 4 bases; junction bases outside the gene matches: 4. CDR1 and CDR2 from the germline V gene are SGHTA and FQGNSA. The CDR3 coding sequence is TGTGCCAGCAGCTCAGGGGGCCCCCCAGATACGCAGTATTTT. Its protein product is CASSSGGPPDTQYF.

This clonotype was observed a few times. This chain connects TRBV11-2 to TRBJ1-1, with D maybe TRBD1 (6 bases). The CDR3 length is 14 residues. Between the trimmed V and J ends, which lost 1 base and 5 bases, there was a span of 11 bases. Germline V lookup: CDR1 SGHAT, CDR2 FQNNGV. This chain's CDR3 is CASSLAGGRTEAFF. For the CDR3, the DNA is TGTGCCAGCAGCTTAGCGGGGGGGCGAACTGAAGCTTTCTTT. Full variable domain (outside the CDR3, taken from reference TRBV11-2 and TRBJ1-1): EAGVAQSPRYKIIEKRQSVAFWCNPISGHATLYWYQQILGQGPKLLIQFQNNGVVDDSQLPKDRFSAERLKGVDSTLKIQPAKLEDSAVYLCASSLAGGRTEAFFGQGTRLTVV.

The V and J genes are TRBV7-9 and TRBJ2-3; the D is unclear. Trimming removed 1 base at V and 4 bases at J, with 3 bases between. The CDR3 runs to 12 residues. Germline V gene data show CDR1 as SEHNR and CDR2 as FQNEAQ (reference sequence). The chain's CDR3 is CASSLGPDTQYF. CDR3 in DNA: TGTGCCAGCAGCTTAGGGCCAGATACGCAGTATTTT.

Only one count was recorded for this clonotype. V gene TRBV6-1 combines with J gene TRBJ2-5, with TRBD2 matching over 13 bases. Germline trimming cut 5 bases from V and 5 bases from J; bases unmatched to any gene: 8. The CDR3 loop spans 16 amino acids. The germline V gene encodes CDR1 MNHNS and CDR2 SASEGT. The CDR3 sequence: CASSSTTSGGRETQYF. The CDR3 bases are TGTGCCAGCAGTTCTACGACTAGCGGGGGGCGGGAGACCCAGTACTTC.

This clonotype was counted between two and nine times. This chain connects TRBV6-5 to TRBJ2-7; TRBD2 is a possible D gene (7 bases). This CDR3 spans 13 amino acids. The V end lost 3 bases, the J end lost 6 bases, and 12 bases lay between the germline ends. Germline CDR1 MNHEY, CDR2 SVGAGI. This CDR3 is CASSYYRGGEQYF. Written as DNA, the CDR3 is TGTGCCAGCAGTTATTATAGGGGGGGCGAGCAGTACTTC.

V gene TRBV6-5 combines with J gene TRBJ1-2; D perhaps matches TRBD1 (6 bases). CDR1 MNHEY and CDR2 SVGAGI come from the germline V gene. The CDR3 sequence is 12 residues long. V was clipped by 4 bases and J by 8 bases, with 11 bases between them. CDR3 bases: TGTGCCAGCAGTTCCCTACAGGGAGGCTACACCTTC. Protein: CASSSLQGGYTF.